These 13 T cell receptor beta chains originate from one sample sequenced in a study of CD8+CD57+ T cells in acquired aplastic anemia. Genomic DNA was employed as the template in profiling TCR beta VDJ and CDR3. MiXCR, applied by TCRdb to the reads, yields one record per CDR3 protein. Of approximately 270,000 distinct CDR3 sequences in the sample, roughly three fifths are singletons; the top ten hold approximately 8%. Sequencing was carried out using sorted CD4+, CD8+, or CD8+CD57+ T cells (not recorded which) from PBMCs. Every receptor here comes from a human donor with severe aplastic anemia or a healthy control (not recorded which).

This clonotype was recorded many times. The V and J genes are TRBV3-1 and TRBJ2-7; TRBD2 aligns across 8 bases. This CDR3 is 13 amino acids long. Trimming cost V 4 bases and J 4 bases; bases outside gene matches: 3. Germline CDR1 reads LGHDT; CDR2 reads YNNKEL (reference sequence). The CDR3 nucleotides read TGTGCCAGCAGCCTTCGACTAGCGTACGAGCAGTACTTC. It specifies CASSLRLAYEQYF.

In this sample, this clonotype turned up many times. The chain carries TRBV5-1 and TRBJ2-2; 9 bases match TRBD1. The CDR3 is 15 residues long. J gave up 4 bases and V 4 bases, and 5 bases lay outside the gene matches. Germline lookup yields CDR1 SGHRS and CDR2 YFSETQ. The CDR3 sequence is CASSIQGAGTGELFF. CDR3 coding DNA: TGCGCCAGCAGCATACAGGGGGCGGGCACCGGGGAGCTGTTTTTT.

V usage is TRBV7-2 and J usage is TRBJ2-7, with D hard to call. CDR1 is SGHTA, CDR2 FQGNSA, per germline. The CDR3 sequence is 14 residues long. Trimming pared 3 bases from V and 5 bases from J, leaving 14 bases between. CDR3 DNA sequence: TGTGCCAGCAGCTTGGCGGTTCCAAGGGACGAGCAGTACTTC. Amino acids: CASSLAVPRDEQYF.

For this clonotype: This CDR3 fails to terminate in the conserved phenylalanine or tryptophan, so it likely reflects a read error. This rearrangement joins TRBV19 to TRBJ1-6; D is unclear. V lost 2 bases and J lost 5, with 7 bases in between. This CDR3 spans 14 amino acids. The V gene's germline CDR1 is LNHDA and CDR2 SQIVND (reference sequence). As DNA, the CDR3 is TGTGCCAGTAGTATACGCCAGAATAATTCACCCCTCCACTCT. Protein sequence: CASSIRQNNSPLHS.

The V and J genes are TRBV12-3 or TRBV12-4 and TRBJ1-5; perhaps TRBD1 as D (6 bases). V lost 5 bases and J 0 bases, leaving 14 bases between the germline ends. There are 16 residues in the CDR3. The chain's CDR3 is CASSPLSGASNQPQHF. The DNA of the CDR3 is TGTGCCAGCAGTCCATTGTCGGGGGCTAGCAATCAGCCCCAGCATTTT.

CDR3 region: CASRRTGGEQYF. As DNA, the CDR3 is TGTGCCAGCAGACGGACAGGGGGCGAGCAGTACTTC. J is TRBJ2-7 and V is TRBV6-1; TRBD1 matches at 10 bases. The CDR3 runs 12 residues. Germline trimming cut 6 bases from V and 6 bases from J; bases unmatched to any gene: 2. Germline CDR1 is MNHNS and CDR2 is SASEGT.

With respect to this clonotype: A read error may produce the germline difference seen at one junction end. J is TRBJ2-7 and V is TRBV10-3, with TRBD1 identical over 11 bases. Germline V gene lookup returns CDR1 ENHRY and CDR2 SYGVKD. There are 16 residues in the CDR3. The CDR3: CAISERGTGGSYGQYF. CDR3 DNA: TGTGCCATCAGTGAGAGGGGGACAGGGGGATCCTACGGGCAGTACTTC.

This clonotype was detected only a few times. The V and J genes are TRBV4-2 and TRBJ2-1; 15 bases map to TRBD2. The V segment lost 4 bases and the J segment 1 base; nucleotides outside the gene matches: 5. There are 18 residues in the CDR3. The germline V gene encodes CDR1 LGHNA and CDR2 YNFKEQ. The CDR3 bases are TGTGCCAGCAGCCGCGGACTAGCGGGGGGGCTGTCCTACAATGAGCAGTTCTTC. Protein product: CASSRGLAGGLSYNEQFF.

The chain combines TRBV30 with TRBJ2-5; 15 bases line up with TRBD2. The length of the CDR3 is 18 residues. Germline trimming cut 0 bases from V and 5 bases from J; bases unmatched to any gene: 10. The germline V gene has CDR1 GTSNPN and CDR2 SVGIG (reference sequence). CDR3 loop: CAWSVSRTSGGAEETQYF. In nucleotides, the CDR3 is TGTGCCTGGAGTGTATCTAGGACTAGCGGGGGGGCCGAGGAGACCCAGTACTTC.

A remark on this clonotype: Since no conserved phenylalanine or tryptophan closes the CDR3, a read error is the likely cause. The chain couples TRBV7-8 to TRBJ1-4; TRBD1 might be the D (5 bases). This CDR3 is 14 amino acids long. CDR1 is SGHVS, CDR2 FQNEAQ, per germline. The V and J ends lost 6 bases and 4 bases respectively, with 12 bases between them. The CDR3 spells CASSSGRLNEKLFL. As DNA, the CDR3 is TGTGCCAGCAGTTCGGGACGGCTTAATGAAAAACTGTTTTTG.

The chain has TRBV2 and TRBJ2-2; perhaps TRBD2 as D (6 bases). Germline V gene data show CDR1 as SNHLY and CDR2 as FYNNEI. The CDR3 consists of 12 residues. V was cut by 8 bases and J by 4 bases, with 8 bases left in between. The CDR3 DNA is TGTGCCAGCCTGCGGGGCACCGGGGAGCTGTTTTTT. Encoded protein: CASLRGTGELFF.

The V gene is TRBV20-1, the J gene TRBJ2-2, with a weak D call TRBD1 (5 bases). Deletions cut 3 bases from V and 4 bases from J, with 9 bases between. This CDR3 is built from 13 residues. Per germline, CDR1 DFQATT and CDR2 SNEGSKA (reference sequence). CDR3 DNA: TGCAGTGCTAGGCGGACAACCACCGGGGAGCTGTTTTTT. Amino acid sequence: CSARRTTTGELFF.

This clonotype was detected ten times or more. The chain is built from TRBV27 and TRBJ2-1; D is unresolved. This CDR3 has 12 amino acids. Germline V gives CDR1 MNHEY, CDR2 SMNVEV (reference sequence). Trimming removed 8 bases at V and 7 bases at J, with 12 bases between. CDR3 in DNA: TGTGCCAGCCTTGGGCCCTGGAATGAGCAGTTCTTC. Its protein is CASLGPWNEQFF.